The 26 T cell receptor beta chains reported below all come from one sample, sequenced in a study of T-cell reconstitution after alpha-beta-depleted transplantation in children. For TCRbeta, the library was prepared with unique molecular identifiers. TCRdb analysed the PCR reads with MiXCR anew, one entry per CDR3 protein. The sample carries 500,000 to 650,000 distinct CDR3 sequences, 13% recorded once. The sample was PBMCs, mostly from graft donor cells, taken 360 days after TCRalphabeta/CD19-depleted stem cell transplant. These receptors were taken from a male patient under 18 who had a stem cell transplant for acute myeloid leukemia, so the T cells may come from the graft donor.

Only a few counts were recorded for this clonotype. The chain combines TRBV5-6 with TRBJ2-1; TRBD2 agrees at 9 bases. Germline-derived CDR1 and CDR2 are SGHDT and YYEEEE. With 2 bases clipped from V and 13 bases from J, the junction kept 7 bases outside the gene matches. This CDR3 has 13 amino acids. Here the CDR3 reads CASSFGVAGVQFF. For the CDR3, the DNA is TGTGCCAGCAGCTTTGGAGTAGCGGGAGTTCAGTTCTTC.

Comments on this clonotype: The junction departs from germline at one end; a sequencing error may be responsible. In nucleotides, the CDR3 is TGTTCCAGCAGCTATGCTGGGGGGCCCTACGAGCAGTACTTC. It translates to CSSSYAGGPYEQYF. The rearrangement uses TRBV7-9 and TRBJ2-7, with D perhaps TRBD1 or TRBD2 (6 bases each). The germline V gene has CDR1 SEHNR and CDR2 FQNEAQ (reference sequence). The CDR3 is made up of 14 amino acids.

This clonotype was seen a few times. The chain employs TRBV29-1 and TRBJ1-2, with D perhaps matching TRBD1 (6 bases). The length of the CDR3 is 18 residues. Trimming removed 0 bases from V and 0 bases from J, with 20 bases in between. Germline CDR1 is SQVTM and CDR2 is ANQGSEA. CDR3 protein: CSVEEGWTESVANYGYTF. The CDR3 DNA is TGCAGCGTTGAAGAGGGTTGGACAGAATCTGTAGCTAACTATGGCTACACCTTC.

The chain has TRBV4-3 and TRBJ2-7, with 10 bases lining up with TRBD2. CDR1 is LGHNA, CDR2 YSLEER, per germline. V shed 0 bases and J 5 bases; nucleotides not matched to a gene: 10. The CDR3 loop spans 17 amino acids. CDR3 bases: TGCGCCAGCAGCCAAGAAAGGGGAGCGGGAGGGCCAAACGAGCAGTACTTC. Its translation: CASSQERGAGGPNEQYF.

This clonotype occurred many times. The chain joins TRBV5-1 to TRBJ2-1, with 7 bases identical to TRBD1. CDR1 and CDR2 from the germline V gene are SGHRS and YFSETQ. The CDR3 totals 15 residues. Unmatched junction bases numbered 6, after V lost 4 bases and J lost 2 bases. The CDR3: CASSPTGFTYNEQFF. DNA of the CDR3: TGCGCCAGCAGCCCGACAGGGTTCACCTACAATGAGCAGTTCTTC.

Only a few counts were recorded for this clonotype. This chain connects TRBV20-1 to TRBJ2-3, with D tentatively TRBD2 (6 bases). Trimming cost V 3 bases and J 1 base, with 11 bases left between them. The CDR3 loop spans 14 amino acids. CDR1 and CDR2 (germline): DFQATT, SNEGSKA (reference sequence). CDR3 bases: TGCAGTGCTAGCCTGGGACTGCGCACAGATACGCAGTATTTT. It encodes CSASLGLRTDTQYF.

This clonotype was recorded a few times. This rearrangement joins TRBV14 to TRBJ1-1; D possibly corresponds to TRBD1 (5 bases). The V and J ends lost 4 bases and 3 bases respectively, with 15 bases between them. The germline V gene encodes CDR1 SGHDN and CDR2 FVKESK. The CDR3 sequence is 15 residues long. CDR3 loop: CASSPPFGTYTEAFF. The CDR3 nucleotides are TGTGCCAGCAGCCCGCCTTTTGGGACTTACACTGAAGCTTTCTTT.

The chain links TRBV20-1 to TRBJ2-5, with a tentative D call TRBD2 (5 bases). V shed 4 bases and J shed 4 bases, with 16 bases lying between them. This CDR3 is 14 amino acids long. CDR1 and CDR2 (germline): DFQATT, SNEGSKA (reference sequence). CDR3 sequence (DNA): TGCAGTGCTAAATTAGGAGGTTTTGTAGAGACCCAGTACTTC. It translates to CSAKLGGFVETQYF.

This chain's CDR3 is CSARSWTDTEAFF. DNA of the CDR3: TGCAGTGCTAGGTCATGGACAGACACTGAAGCTTTCTTT. This rearrangement joins TRBV20-1 to TRBJ1-1; D perhaps matches TRBD1 (6 bases). This CDR3 has 13 amino acids. The germline CDR1 and CDR2 sequences are DFQATT and SNEGSKA (reference sequence). The ends were cut back, 3 bases at V and 3 bases at J, with 11 bases in the middle.

The CDR3 reads CASSPSPGLATDTQYF. The CDR3 DNA reads TGCGCCAGCAGCCCAAGCCCGGGACTAGCCACAGATACGCAGTATTTT. The rearrangement uses TRBV5-1 and TRBJ2-3; TRBD2 matches at 9 bases. The V gene end was trimmed by 4 bases and the J gene end by 2 bases; junction bases not matched to a gene: 8. Germline CDR1 and CDR2: SGHRS and YFSETQ. The CDR3 covers 16 residues. Looking up the rest from reference TRBV5-1 and TRBJ2-3 gives the full variable domain: KAGVTQTPRYLIKTRGQQVTLSCSPISGHRSVSWYQQTPGQGLQFLFEYFSETQRNKGNFPGRFSGRQFSNSRSEMNVSTLELGDSALYLCASSPSPGLATDTQYFGPGTRLTVL.

Of note for this clonotype: The junction differs from germline at one of its ends, possibly a read error. CDR3 sequence reads: CASSGTSGSTVTQYF. CDR3 in DNA: TGTGCCAGCTCCGGGACTAGCGGGAGCACAGTTACGCAGTATTTT. This chain joins TRBV18 and TRBJ2-3, with 14 bases identical to TRBD2. The CDR3 runs 15 residues. Germline V gene sequence: CDR1 KGHSH, CDR2 LQKENI.

The chain links TRBV20-1 to TRBJ2-1; 9 nucleotides agree with TRBD2. Germline CDR1 is DFQATT and CDR2 is SNEGSKA (reference sequence). There are 12 residues in the CDR3. CDR3 DNA sequence: TGCACGCCCAGTAGCGGGAGTGGTGAGCAGTTCTTC. Translated: CTPSSGSGEQFF.

This clonotype turned up a few times. The chain joins TRBV5-8 to TRBJ1-5; the D gene is possibly TRBD1 (6 bases). CDR3 length: 14 amino acids. Trimming shortened V by 1 base and J by 3 bases, and 8 bases separated the two germline ends. CDR1 is SGHTS, CDR2 YDEGEE, per germline. CDR3 sequence (DNA): TGTGCCAGCAGCTTGTGGGGGGCCAATCAGCCCCAGCATTTT. Its translation is CASSLWGANQPQHF.

This clonotype was seen at least ten times. The chain carries TRBV19 and TRBJ2-5; 10 bases are a match to TRBD2. Unmatched junction bases numbered 9, after V lost 7 bases and J lost 4 bases. This CDR3 contains 15 residues. Per germline, CDR1 LNHDA and CDR2 SQIVND (reference sequence). The CDR3: CASTSALAGRETQYF. CDR3 bases: TGTGCCAGTACCTCCGCACTAGCGGGACGAGAGACCCAGTACTTC.

V is TRBV20-1 and J is TRBJ2-3; 11 nucleotides agree with TRBD2. After removal of 1 base from V and 3 bases from J, the junction contained 12 bases not matched to a gene. Per the germline V gene, CDR1 is DFQATT and CDR2 is SNEGSKA (reference sequence). The CDR3 has 18 amino acids. The CDR3 spells CSARGRTSGQTLTDTQYF. CDR3 nucleotide sequence: TGCAGTGCTAGAGGGCGGACTAGCGGGCAGACGCTAACAGATACGCAGTATTTT.

Note on this clonotype: A much larger clone lies one base from this, so it may be a read error. V and J are TRBV12-3 or TRBV12-4 and TRBJ2-1, with 9 bases fitting TRBD2. There are 18 residues in the CDR3. CDR3 region: CAISFGSGRDFDCNEQFF. The CDR3 DNA reads as TGTGCCATCAGTTTTGGTAGCGGGAGAGATTTTGATTGCAATGAGCAGTTCTTC.

This chain uses TRBV21-1 with TRBJ2-2. TRBV21-1 is a pseudogene segment. The CDR3 has 16 amino acids. DNA for the CDR3: TGTGCCAGCAGCAAGGGTCGGAGTACGAACACCGGGGAGCTGTTTTTT. Its protein is CASSKGRSTNTGELFF.

This clonotype was counted only a few times. The chain employs TRBV13 and TRBJ2-3; D tentatively reads TRBD1 or TRBD2 (5 bases each). The CDR3 contains 18 residues. Germline V gene sequence: CDR1 PRHDT, CDR2 FYEKMQ (reference sequence). Trimming took 7 bases from V and 4 from J, leaving 27 bases between them. CDR3 sequence reads: CASNPGPTADLRADTQYF. Written as DNA, the CDR3 is TGTGCCAGCAACCCCGGGCCGACAGCTGACCTGAGGGCAGATACGCAGTATTTT.

The sample holds a few counts of this clonotype. The chain joins TRBV7-9 to TRBJ2-7; 7 bases fit TRBD1. Germline V CDR1 and CDR2: SEHNR, FQNEAQ (reference sequence). The CDR3 loop spans 15 amino acids. V shed 5 bases, J shed 3 bases, and the junction held 10 bases outside the gene matches. CDR3 nucleotides: TGTGCCAGCAGCCTTCCCCAGGGGGAATACTACGAGCAGTACTTC. This translates into CASSLPQGEYYEQYF. Full variable domain (outside the CDR3, taken from reference TRBV7-9 and TRBJ2-7): DTGVSQNPRHKITKRGQNVTFRCDPISEHNRLYWYRQTLGQGPEFLTYFQNEAQLEKSRLLSDRFSAERPKGSFSTLEIQRTEQGDSAMYLCASSLPQGEYYEQYFGPGTRLTVT.

This clonotype occurred many times. CDR3 protein: CASSQVQGSSYTF. The CDR3 coding sequence is TGTGCCAGCAGCCAAGTGCAAGGATCCAGCTACACCTTC. The chain links TRBV3-1 to TRBJ1-2; D is undetermined. The V gene lost 1 base and the J gene lost 9 bases, with 12 bases spanning the gap. Germline V gives CDR1 LGHDT, CDR2 YNNKEL (reference sequence). The length of the CDR3 is 13 residues.

This chain connects TRBV20-1 to TRBJ2-1; 9 bases match TRBD2. In germline, CDR1 is DFQATT, CDR2 SNEGSKA (reference sequence). V trimming: 0 bases; J trimming: 4 bases; junction bases outside the gene matches: 4. CDR3 length: 15 residues. The DNA for the CDR3 is TGCAGTGCTAGAGACGGGACTAGCAGTTACAATGAGCAGTTCTTC. This translates into CSARDGTSSYNEQFF.

The rearrangement joins TRBV20-1 to TRBJ2-1; D ambiguous. Germline loops: CDR1 DFQATT, CDR2 SNEGSKA (reference sequence). Trimming removed 6 bases from V and 4 bases from J, with 7 bases in between. This CDR3 spans 11 amino acids. As DNA, the CDR3 is TGCAGTGCGGTGCCATACAATGAGCAGTTCTTC. Its protein product is CSAVPYNEQFF.

On this clonotype: A read error may be the cause here, since a much bigger clone is one base away. The gene calls are TRBV20-1 and TRBJ2-1; 7 bases map to TRBD2. Germline values: CDR1 DFQATT, CDR2 SNEGSKA (reference sequence). The CDR3 is 14 residues long. CDR3 nucleotide sequence: TGCAGTGCTGGAGAGCGGGACGCCTACAATGAGCAGTTCTTC. Protein sequence: CSAGERDAYNEQFF.

V usage is TRBV30 and J usage is TRBJ1-3; no definite D call. This CDR3 has 13 amino acids. V gave up 0 bases and J gave up 0 bases, with 3 bases separating them. Germline CDR1 reads GTSNPN; CDR2 reads SVGIG (reference sequence). CDR3 nucleotide sequence: TGTGCCTGGAGTGTAAGCTCTGGAAACACCATATATTTT. Its translation: CAWSVSSGNTIYF.

The rearrangement uses TRBV7-3 and TRBJ2-1, with TRBD2 matching 12 bases. The CDR3 loop spans 17 amino acids. Germline CDR1 is SGHTA and CDR2 is FQGTGA. J gave up 6 bases and V 1 base, and 7 bases lay outside the gene matches. In DNA form, the CDR3 reads TGTGCCAGCAGCTTAAGTCCCGCTAGCGGGAGGGCCAATGAGCAGTTCTTC. Amino acid sequence: CASSLSPASGRANEQFF. The whole variable domain, remainder taken from reference TRBV7-3 and TRBJ2-1, is GAGVSQTPSNKVTEKGKYVELRCDPISGHTALYWYRQSLGQGPEFLIYFQGTGAADDSGLPNDRFFAVRPEGSVSTLKIQRTERGDSAVYLCASSLSPASGRANEQFFGPGTRLTVL.

The chain combines TRBV20-1 with TRBJ1-5; the D gene is possibly TRBD1 (6 bases). This CDR3 contains 12 residues. The germline V gene has CDR1 DFQATT and CDR2 SNEGSKA (reference sequence). V was shortened by 4 bases and J by 5 bases, with 9 bases between the two germline ends. CDR3 nucleotides: TGCAGTGCTACTTGGGGGCATCAGCCCCAGCATTTT. Its protein product is CSATWGHQPQHF.